A single sample gave rise to the 10 T cell receptor beta chains below, sequenced in a study of persistence of HIV-infected CD4 T cells. For these receptors, no antigen is known. Sequencing used immunoSEQ version 4 in survey mode. The assay was immunoSEQ multiplex PCR, and TCRdb's table has in-frame clones only and misses some. This table has 40,000 to 55,000 clones, about 87% appearing once. Cells were stimulated nonspecifically with anti-CD3/anti-CD28 magnetic beads. Sorting selected CD4+ T cells upregulating both CD40 ligand and CD69. The sequencing here drew on CD4+ T cells sorted from PBMCs after 18-hour stimulation, taken from a patient who received antiretroviral therapy. The source of these receptors is an adult woman with HIV who was CMV-seropositive.

This chain links TRBV6-5 with TRBJ2-1; 12 nucleotides match TRBD2. Unmatched junction bases numbered 6, after V lost 2 bases and J lost 10 bases. CDR1 is MNHEY, CDR2 SVGAGI, per germline. The CDR3 is made up of 15 amino acids. CDR3 loop: CASSYGTSGSDEQFF. The DNA for the CDR3 is TGTGCCAGCAGTTACGGGACTAGCGGGTCGGACGAGCAGTTCTTC.

A remark on this clone: The same CDR3 arises from other DNA sequences in this sample as well. CDR3 bases: TGTGCCAGCAGCCTAACAGGGGTTACCGGGGAGCTGTTTTTT. The encoded protein is CASSLTGVTGELFF. The chain joins TRBV3-1 (or the pseudogene TRBV3-2) to TRBJ2-2; 7 positions agree with TRBD1. The CDR3 sequence is 14 residues long. The germline gives CDR1 LGHDT, CDR2 YNNKEL (reference sequence). Trimming cost V 4 bases and J 5 bases; bases outside gene matches: 4.

This chain links TRBV7-3 with TRBJ2-1; 11 positions agree with TRBD2. Germline CDR1 SGHTA, CDR2 FQGTGA. V shed 2 bases, J shed 7 bases, and the junction held 1 base outside the gene matches. The CDR3 spans 14 residues. CDR3 protein: CASSLGLAGNEQFF. CDR3 DNA sequence: TGTGCCAGCAGCTTAGGACTAGCGGGTAATGAGCAGTTCTTC.

The chain links TRBV5-1 to TRBJ2-7, with 9 positions matching TRBD1. The germline V gene encodes CDR1 SGHRS and CDR2 YFSETQ. Trimming took 2 bases from V and 6 from J; bases not matched to a gene: 12. The CDR3 consists of 16 residues. CDR3 residues: CASSLFGGQGFIEQYF. CDR3 nucleotides: TGCGCCAGCAGCTTATTTGGGGGACAGGGCTTTATCGAGCAGTACTTC. The full variable domain, rest sourced from reference TRBV5-1 and TRBJ2-7, is KAGVTQTPRYLIKTRGQQVTLSCSPISGHRSVSWYQQTPGQGLQFLFEYFSETQRNKGNFPGRFSGRQFSNSRSEMNVSTLELGDSALYLCASSLFGGQGFIEQYFGPGTRLTVT.

The chain combines TRBV5-1 with TRBJ1-1, with 10 bases aligning to TRBD1. J was trimmed by 5 bases and V by 6 bases; bases with no gene match: 4. Germline lookup yields CDR1 SGHRS and CDR2 YFSETQ. CDR3 length: 13 amino acids. The DNA of the CDR3 is TGCGCCAGCATGACAGGGGGCTTGACTGAAGCTTTCTTT. This codes for CASMTGGLTEAFF. Variable domain in full (rest from reference TRBV5-1 and TRBJ1-1): KAGVTQTPRYLIKTRGQQVTLSCSPISGHRSVSWYQQTPGQGLQFLFEYFSETQRNKGNFPGRFSGRQFSNSRSEMNVSTLELGDSALYLCASMTGGLTEAFFGQGTRLTVV.

CDR3 loop: CASSYSRVSTEAFF. CDR3 DNA sequence: TGTGCCAGCAGTTACTCAAGAGTGAGCACTGAAGCTTTCTTT. This chain links TRBV6-5 with TRBJ1-1; D gene uncertain. The V gene's germline CDR1 is MNHEY and CDR2 SVGAGI. The V gene lost 0 bases and the J gene lost 4 bases, with 9 bases spanning the gap. This CDR3 has 14 amino acids.

The chain joins TRBV29-1 to TRBJ2-7, with TRBD1 matching 8 bases. The CDR3 runs 14 residues. Germline V gives CDR1 SQVTM, CDR2 ANQGSEA. Losses at the gene ends were 5 bases for V and 5 bases for J; bases not matched to a gene: 11. CDR3: CSVLLWTGSHEQYF. The CDR3 bases are TGCAGCGTTCTTCTCTGGACAGGGTCCCACGAGCAGTACTTC.

The J gene is TRBJ2-7, the V gene TRBV5-4; no clear D. Germline assignment: CDR1 SGHNT and CDR2 YYREEE (reference sequence). The CDR3 extends over 15 amino acids. The V and J ends lost 0 bases and 5 bases respectively, with 15 bases between them. The CDR3 nucleotides read TGTGCCAGCAGCTTGGGACTTTCCCTTAACAACGAGCAGTACTTC. Translating it yields CASSLGLSLNNEQYF.

This sequence joins TRBV27 and TRBJ2-2; TRBD1 might be the D (6 bases). CDR3 length equals 14 residues. Trimming cost V 5 bases and J 6 bases, with 13 bases left between them. Germline loops: CDR1 MNHEY, CDR2 SMNVEV (reference sequence). CDR3 DNA sequence: TGTGCCAGCAGTGGATTGACAGGCGCCGGGGAGCTGTTTTTT. Its translation: CASSGLTGAGELFF.

The chain combines TRBV7-2 with TRBJ1-5, with 8 bases lining up with TRBD1. Germline V gene lookup returns CDR1 SGHTA and CDR2 FQGNSA. The CDR3 is made up of 14 amino acids. Losses at the gene ends were 3 bases for V and 3 bases for J; bases not matched to a gene: 1. Here the CDR3 reads CASSFRGHNQPQHF. CDR3 coding DNA: TGTGCCAGCAGCTTCAGGGGGCACAATCAGCCCCAGCATTTT.